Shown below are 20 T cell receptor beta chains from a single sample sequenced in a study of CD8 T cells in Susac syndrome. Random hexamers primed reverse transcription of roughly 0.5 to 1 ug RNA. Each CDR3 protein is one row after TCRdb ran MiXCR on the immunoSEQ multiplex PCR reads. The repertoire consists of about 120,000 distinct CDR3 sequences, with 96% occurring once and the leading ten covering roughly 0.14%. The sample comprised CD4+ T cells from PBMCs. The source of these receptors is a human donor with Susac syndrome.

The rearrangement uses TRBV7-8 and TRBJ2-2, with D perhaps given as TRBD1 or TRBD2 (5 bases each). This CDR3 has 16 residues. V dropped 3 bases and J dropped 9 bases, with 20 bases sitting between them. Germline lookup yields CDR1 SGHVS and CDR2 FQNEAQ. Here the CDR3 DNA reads TGTGCCAGCAGCTTGGGAGAGGGTAGCAGGGTCCGGGAGCTGTTTTTT. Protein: CASSLGEGSRVRELFF.

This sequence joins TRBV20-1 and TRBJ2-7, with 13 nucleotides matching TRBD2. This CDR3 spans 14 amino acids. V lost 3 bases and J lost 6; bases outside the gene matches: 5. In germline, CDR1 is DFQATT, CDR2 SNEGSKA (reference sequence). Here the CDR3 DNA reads TGCAGTGCTAGTACTAGCGGGAGGGCCCTCGAGCAGTACTTC. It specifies CSASTSGRALEQYF.

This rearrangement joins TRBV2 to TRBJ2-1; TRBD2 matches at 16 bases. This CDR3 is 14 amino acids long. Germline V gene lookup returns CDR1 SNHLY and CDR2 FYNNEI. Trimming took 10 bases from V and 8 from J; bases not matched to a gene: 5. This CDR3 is CATGTSGRADEQFF. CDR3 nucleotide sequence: TGTGCCACCGGGACTAGCGGGAGGGCAGATGAGCAGTTCTTC.

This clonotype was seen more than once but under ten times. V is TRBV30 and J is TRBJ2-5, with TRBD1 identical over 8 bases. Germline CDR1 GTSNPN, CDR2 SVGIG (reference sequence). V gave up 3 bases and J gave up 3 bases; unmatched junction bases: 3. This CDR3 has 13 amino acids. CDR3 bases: TGTGCCTGGAGCCCACAGGGGGAAGAGACCCAGTACTTC. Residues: CAWSPQGEETQYF.

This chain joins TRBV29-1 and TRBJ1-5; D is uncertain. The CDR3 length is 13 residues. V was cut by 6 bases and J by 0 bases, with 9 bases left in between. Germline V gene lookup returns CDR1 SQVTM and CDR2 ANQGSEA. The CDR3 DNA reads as TGCAGCGTCTGGGAGAATAGCAATCAGCCCCAGCATTTT. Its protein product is CSVWENSNQPQHF.

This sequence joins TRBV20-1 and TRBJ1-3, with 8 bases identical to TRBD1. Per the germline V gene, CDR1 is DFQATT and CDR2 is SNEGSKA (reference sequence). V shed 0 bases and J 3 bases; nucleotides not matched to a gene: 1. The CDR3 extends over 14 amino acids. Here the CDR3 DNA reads TGCAGTGCTAGAGATACAGGGGGTGGAAACACCATATATTTT. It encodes CSARDTGGGNTIYF.

CDR3 sequence (DNA): TGTGCCAGCAGCATGGGACACTCGGAAGAAGCTTTCTTT. It is translated as CASSMGHSEEAFF. This rearrangement joins TRBV11-2 to TRBJ1-1; D perhaps matches TRBD1 (6 bases). Per the germline V gene, CDR1 is SGHAT and CDR2 is FQNNGV. CDR3 length equals 13 residues. V was pared by 5 bases and J by 8 bases, with 15 bases between.

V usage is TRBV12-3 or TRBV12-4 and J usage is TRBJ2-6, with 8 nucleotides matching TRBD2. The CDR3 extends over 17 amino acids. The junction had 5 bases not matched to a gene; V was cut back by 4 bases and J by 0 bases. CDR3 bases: TGTGCCAGCAGTTCGGGAGGGCTGGCCTCTGGGGCCAACGTCCTGACTTTC. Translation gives CASSSGGLASGANVLTF.

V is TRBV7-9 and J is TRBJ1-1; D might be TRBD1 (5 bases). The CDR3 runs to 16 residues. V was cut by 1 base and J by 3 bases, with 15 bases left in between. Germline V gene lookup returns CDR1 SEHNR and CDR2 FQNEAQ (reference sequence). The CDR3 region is CASSLVRGGLDTEAFF. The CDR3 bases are TGTGCCAGCAGCTTAGTAAGGGGAGGCCTGGACACTGAAGCTTTCTTT.

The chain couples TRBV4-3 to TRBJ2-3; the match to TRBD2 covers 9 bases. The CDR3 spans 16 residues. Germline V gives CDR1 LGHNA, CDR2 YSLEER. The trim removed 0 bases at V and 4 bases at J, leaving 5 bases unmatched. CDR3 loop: CASSQEPSGAADTQYF. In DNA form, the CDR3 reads TGCGCCAGCAGCCAAGAGCCTAGCGGGGCGGCAGATACGCAGTATTTT.

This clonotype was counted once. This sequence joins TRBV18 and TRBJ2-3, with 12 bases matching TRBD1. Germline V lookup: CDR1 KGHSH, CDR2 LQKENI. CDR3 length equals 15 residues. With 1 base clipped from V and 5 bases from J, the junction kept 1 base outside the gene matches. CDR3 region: CASSPRDRGRDTQYF. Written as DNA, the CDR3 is TGTGCCAGCTCACCACGGGACAGGGGGCGAGATACGCAGTATTTT.

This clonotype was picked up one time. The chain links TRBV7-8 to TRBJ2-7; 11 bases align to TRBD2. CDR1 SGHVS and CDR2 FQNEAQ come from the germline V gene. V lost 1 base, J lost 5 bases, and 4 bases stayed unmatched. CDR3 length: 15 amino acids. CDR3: CASSLGSGRAHEQYF. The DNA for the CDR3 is TGTGCCAGCAGCTTAGGTAGCGGGAGGGCCCACGAGCAGTACTTC.

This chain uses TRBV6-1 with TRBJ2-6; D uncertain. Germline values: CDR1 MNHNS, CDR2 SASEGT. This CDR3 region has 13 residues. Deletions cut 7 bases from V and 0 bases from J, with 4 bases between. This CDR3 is CASTLSGANVLTF. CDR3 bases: TGTGCCAGCACCCTCTCTGGGGCCAACGTCCTGACTTTC.

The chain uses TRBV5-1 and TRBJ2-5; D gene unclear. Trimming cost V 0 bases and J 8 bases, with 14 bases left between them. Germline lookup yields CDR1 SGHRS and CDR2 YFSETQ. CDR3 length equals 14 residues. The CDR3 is CASSLEASEKTQYF. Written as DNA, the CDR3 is TGCGCCAGCAGCTTGGAGGCGTCCGAGAAAACCCAGTACTTC.

In DNA form, the CDR3 reads TGTGCCAGCAGTCCTTCCGATGAGCAGTTCTTC. Translation gives CASSPSDEQFF. J is TRBJ2-1 and V is TRBV11-1; D is undetermined. The CDR3 sequence is 11 residues long. Trimming removed 6 bases from V and 8 bases from J, with 8 bases in between. In germline, CDR1 is SGHAT, CDR2 FQDESV (reference sequence).

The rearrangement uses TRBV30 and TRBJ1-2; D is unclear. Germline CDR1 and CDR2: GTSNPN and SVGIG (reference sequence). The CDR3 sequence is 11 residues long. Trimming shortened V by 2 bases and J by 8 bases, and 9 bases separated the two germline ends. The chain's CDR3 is CAWSQPLGYTF. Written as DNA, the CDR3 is TGTGCCTGGAGTCAACCCCTAGGCTACACCTTC. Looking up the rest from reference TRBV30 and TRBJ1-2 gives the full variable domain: SQTIHQWPATLVQPVGSPLSLECTVEGTSNPNLYWYRQAAGRGLQLLFYSVGIGQISSEVPQNLSASRPQDRQFILSSKKLLLSDSGFYLCAWSQPLGYTFGSGTRLTVV.

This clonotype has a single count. CDR3 coding DNA: TGCAGCGTTGAGCAACAGGGGGCCCCCGACGAGCAGTACTTC. It is translated as CSVEQQGAPDEQYF. V gene TRBV29-1 combines with J gene TRBJ2-7, with TRBD1 identical over 9 bases. The V and J ends lost 3 bases and 5 bases, in that order; junction bases with no gene match: 8. CDR3 size: 14 residues. Germline V gene lookup returns CDR1 SQVTM and CDR2 ANQGSEA.

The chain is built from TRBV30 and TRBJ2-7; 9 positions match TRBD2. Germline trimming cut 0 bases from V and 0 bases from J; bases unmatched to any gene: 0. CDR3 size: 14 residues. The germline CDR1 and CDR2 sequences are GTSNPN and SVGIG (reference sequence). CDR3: CAWSVAGGSYEQYF. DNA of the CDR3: TGTGCCTGGAGTGTAGCGGGAGGCTCCTACGAGCAGTACTTC.

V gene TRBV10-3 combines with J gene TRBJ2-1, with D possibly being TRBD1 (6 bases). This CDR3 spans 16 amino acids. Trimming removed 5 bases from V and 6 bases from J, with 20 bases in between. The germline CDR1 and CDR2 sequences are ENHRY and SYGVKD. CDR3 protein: CAISRDGGAGANEQFF. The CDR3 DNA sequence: TGTGCCATCAGTCGAGATGGCGGAGCAGGGGCCAATGAGCAGTTCTTC.

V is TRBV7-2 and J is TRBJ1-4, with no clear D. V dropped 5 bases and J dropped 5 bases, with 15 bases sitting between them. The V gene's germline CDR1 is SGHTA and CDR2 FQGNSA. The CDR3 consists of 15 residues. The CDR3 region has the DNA TGTGCCAGCAGCCTCCTAAGCGGCGGGAATGAAAAACTGTTTTTT. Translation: CASSLLSGGNEKLFF.